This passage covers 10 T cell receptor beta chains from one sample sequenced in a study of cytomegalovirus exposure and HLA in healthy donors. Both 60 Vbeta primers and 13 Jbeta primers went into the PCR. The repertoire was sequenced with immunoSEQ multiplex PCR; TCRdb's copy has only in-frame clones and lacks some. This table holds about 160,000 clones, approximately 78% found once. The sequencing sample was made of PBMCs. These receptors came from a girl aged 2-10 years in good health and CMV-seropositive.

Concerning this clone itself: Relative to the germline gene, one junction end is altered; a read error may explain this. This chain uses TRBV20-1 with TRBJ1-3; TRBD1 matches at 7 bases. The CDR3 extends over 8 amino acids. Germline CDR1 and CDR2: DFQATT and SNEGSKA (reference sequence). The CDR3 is CSAGQENF. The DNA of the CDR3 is TGCAGTGCCGGACAGGAAAATTTT.

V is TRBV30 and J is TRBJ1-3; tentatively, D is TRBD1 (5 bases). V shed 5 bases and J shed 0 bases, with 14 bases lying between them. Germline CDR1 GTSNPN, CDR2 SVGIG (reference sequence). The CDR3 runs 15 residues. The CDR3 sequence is CAWLPRGNSGNTIYF. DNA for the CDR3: TGTGCCTGGTTACCTAGGGGCAACTCTGGAAACACCATATATTTT.

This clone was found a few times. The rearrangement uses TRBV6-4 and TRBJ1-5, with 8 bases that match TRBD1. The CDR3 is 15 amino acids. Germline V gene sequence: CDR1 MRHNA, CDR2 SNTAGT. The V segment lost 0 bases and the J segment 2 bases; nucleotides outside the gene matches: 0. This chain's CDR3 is CASSDSGQGNQPQHF. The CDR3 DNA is TGTGCCAGCAGTGACTCGGGACAGGGCAATCAGCCCCAGCATTTT.

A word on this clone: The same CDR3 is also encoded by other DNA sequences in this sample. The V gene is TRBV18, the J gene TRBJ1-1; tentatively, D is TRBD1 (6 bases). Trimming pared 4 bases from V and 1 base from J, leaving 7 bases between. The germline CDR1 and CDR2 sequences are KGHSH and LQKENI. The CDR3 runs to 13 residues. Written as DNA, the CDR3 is TGTGCCAGCTCACTACAGGGGAACACTGAAGCTTTCTTT. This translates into CASSLQGNTEAFF.

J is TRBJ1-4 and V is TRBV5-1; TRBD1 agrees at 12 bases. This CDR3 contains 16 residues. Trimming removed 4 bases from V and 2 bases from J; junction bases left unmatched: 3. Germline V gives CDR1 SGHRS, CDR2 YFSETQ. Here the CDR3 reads CASSPGQGATNEKLFF. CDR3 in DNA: TGCGCCAGCAGCCCGGGACAGGGGGCGACTAATGAAAAACTGTTTTTT.

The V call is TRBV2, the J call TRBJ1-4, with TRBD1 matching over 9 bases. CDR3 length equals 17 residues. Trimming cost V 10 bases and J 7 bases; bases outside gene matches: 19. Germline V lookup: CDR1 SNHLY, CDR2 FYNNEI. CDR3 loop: CATLALGQGIEGEKLFF. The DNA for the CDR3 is TGTGCCACACTCGCACTAGGACAGGGGATAGAGGGTGAAAAACTGTTTTTT.

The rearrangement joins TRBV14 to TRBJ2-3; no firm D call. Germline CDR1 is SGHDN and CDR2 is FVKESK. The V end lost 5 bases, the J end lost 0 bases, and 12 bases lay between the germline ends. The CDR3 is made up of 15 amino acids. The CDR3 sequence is CASSSSRISTDTQYF. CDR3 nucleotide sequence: TGTGCCAGCAGCTCGTCGCGGATTAGCACAGATACGCAGTATTTT.

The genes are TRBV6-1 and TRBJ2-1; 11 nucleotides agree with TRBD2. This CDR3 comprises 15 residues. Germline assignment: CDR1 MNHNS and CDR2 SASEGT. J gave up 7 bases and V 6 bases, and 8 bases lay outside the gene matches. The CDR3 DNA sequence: TGTGCCAGCAGCGATCAACTAGCGGGAGCGAATGAGCAGTTCTTC. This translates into CASSDQLAGANEQFF.

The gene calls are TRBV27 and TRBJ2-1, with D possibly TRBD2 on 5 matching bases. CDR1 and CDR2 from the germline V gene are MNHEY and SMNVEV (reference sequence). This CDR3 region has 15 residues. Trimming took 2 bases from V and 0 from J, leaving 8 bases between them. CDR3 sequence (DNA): TGTGCCAGCAGTTTAGGACTTCCCTCCTACAATGAGCAGTTCTTC. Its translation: CASSLGLPSYNEQFF.

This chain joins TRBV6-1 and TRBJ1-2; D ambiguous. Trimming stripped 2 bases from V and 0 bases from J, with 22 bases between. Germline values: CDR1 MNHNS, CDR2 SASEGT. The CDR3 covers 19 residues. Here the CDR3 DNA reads TGTGCCAGCAGTGAAAATCGACTCCTTCTTTCCTCGGCTAACTATGGCTACACCTTC. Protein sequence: CASSENRLLLSSANYGYTF.